The source of this T cell receptor beta chain is a study of blood T cell repertoires in COVID-19. Study-wide context: T cells, B-cell-depleted T cells, or PBMCs supplied cDNA or gDNA.

Produced via immunoSEQ multiplex PCR; TCRdb's table is partial and in-frame only. The sample lists approximately 150,000 clones, roughly 81% occurring once. Sequenced: peripheral blood. The sequence was collected from a human donor with acute or convalescent COVID-19. The donor label of this sample is uncertain.

CDR3 nucleotide sequence: TGTGCCAGCAGTCCCCTCCCCGGGACAGGGGGCCTCAATGAGCAGTTCTTC. Protein: CASSPLPGTGGLNEQFF. The chain combines TRBV7-9 with TRBJ2-1; 12 nucleotides match TRBD1. Germline V CDR1 and CDR2: SEHNR, FQNEAQ (reference sequence). V was clipped by 6 bases and J by 6 bases; unmatched bases: 12. The CDR3 sequence is 17 residues long.